Sequencing of this T cell receptor beta chain was carried out in a study of metastatic and nonmetastatic thyroid tumors. Overall study: Repertoires were compared across blood and tumor or nodule tissue from malignant and benign thyroid patients.

Original processing methods: Differences in CDR3 between clinicopathological groups were drawn on to build a classifier intended to discriminate distant-metastatic papillary thyroid cancer patients. TCRdb used MiXCR to call clones anew from the PCR reads. The V and J calls here are based on TCRdb, not the publication. The table lists approximately 35,000 clones, roughly a sixth of them singletons. CDR3 length: 19 amino acids. CDR1 LGHDT and CDR2 YNNKEL come from the germline V gene (reference sequence). Trimming at V came to 4 bases and at J to 6 bases, leaving 17 bases not matched to a gene. Until they underwent thyroid surgery, no patient had received any treatment. Findings and caveats of the study: Significantly greater TCR beta diversity was reportedly found in malignant thyroid tumors than in benign nodules (in blood and tumor).

This clone was seen at least ten times. The antigen is unknown. This chain links TRBV3-1 with TRBJ2-7; TRBD2 aligns across 14 bases. Sample: blood. The receptor was isolated from a male donor with papillary thyroid cancer or a benign thyroid nodule (not recorded which). Some clones in this sample may be carry-over from other donors' samples. The chain's CDR3 is CASSPSGTSGSPAWGEQYF. Here the CDR3 DNA reads TGTGCCAGCAGCCCCTCGGGGACTAGCGGGAGCCCCGCCTGGGGCGAGCAGTACTTC.